These 11 T cell receptor beta chains share one sample of origin, sequenced in a study of cytomegalovirus exposure and HLA in healthy donors (dated by TCRdb to the late 2010s). Library generation was performed with the immunoSEQ multiplex PCR assay. The multiplex PCR relied on a mix of 60 forward primers for TCR Vbeta segments and 13 reverse primers for TCR Jbeta segments. This is the immuneACCESS table as TCRdb keeps it, with only in-frame sequences that have V and J called. A part of the clones is gone; compared with another copy, unresolved V genes explain less than half, and the rest is unexplained. This sample lists some 150,000 clones; approximately 80% were detected once. Together, the top ten hold 2% to 2.5% of the sample. Sequencing used PBMCs. The source is a man in his fifties or sixties in good health and CMV-seronegative.

In this sample, this clone turned up once. This chain joins TRBV25-1 and TRBJ1-1; 9 nucleotides align to TRBD1. Looked up from germline, CDR1 is MGHDK and CDR2 is SYGVNS. V trimming: 3 bases; J trimming: 8 bases; junction bases outside the gene matches: 10. The CDR3 loop spans 15 amino acids. CDR3 sequence reads: CASSDSSPGTGEAFF. The CDR3 nucleotides read TGTGCCAGCAGTGACTCTTCCCCCGGGACAGGGGAAGCTTTCTTT.

J is TRBJ1-2 and V is TRBV4-2; 7 nucleotides align to TRBD1. This CDR3 has 14 amino acids. Trimming cost V 6 bases and J 8 bases; bases outside gene matches: 12. Germline CDR1 and CDR2: LGHNA and YNFKEQ. CDR3 in amino acids: CASSQSDRSLGYTF. DNA of the CDR3: TGTGCCAGCAGTCAATCGGACAGGAGTCTCGGCTACACCTTC.

This clone came up a few times. CDR3 nucleotides: TGTGCCAGCAAGAGGCAGGGGAACTATGGCTACACCTTC. Translating it yields CASKRQGNYGYTF. This chain links TRBV6-5 with TRBJ1-2; maybe TRBD1 (6 bases). The germline CDR1 and CDR2 sequences are MNHEY and SVGAGI. V lost 7 bases and J 2 bases, leaving 11 bases between the germline ends. The CDR3 is made up of 13 amino acids.

The CDR3 coding sequence is TGCGCCAGCAGCCCCTGGGACAGTAACACCGGGGAGCTGTTTTTT. This translates into CASSPWDSNTGELFF. The chain couples TRBV5-1 to TRBJ2-2; 7 bases agree with TRBD1. CDR1 and CDR2 from the germline V gene are SGHRS and YFSETQ. V trimming: 4 bases; J trimming: 2 bases; junction bases outside the gene matches: 5. The length of the CDR3 is 15 residues.

CDR3: CASSLYIGLAGETQYF. CDR3 coding DNA: TGTGCCAGCAGCTTATATATAGGACTAGCTGGTGAGACCCAGTACTTC. This chain uses TRBV7-2 with TRBJ2-5; 8 nucleotides line up with TRBD2. Germline values: CDR1 SGHTA, CDR2 FQGNSA. This CDR3 spans 16 amino acids. V shed 2 bases and J 5 bases; nucleotides not matched to a gene: 10.

This clone has more than one count but fewer than ten. The chain combines TRBV11-2 with TRBJ2-2, with D possibly TRBD2 on 5 matching bases. CDR1 SGHAT and CDR2 FQNNGV come from the germline V gene. Trimming shortened V by 5 bases and J by 0 bases, and 10 bases separated the two germline ends. This CDR3 contains 15 residues. CDR3 bases: TGTGCCAGCAGCCCGGGATATTCGAACACCGGGGAGCTGTTTTTT. Its protein product is CASSPGYSNTGELFF.

The chain uses TRBV2 and TRBJ2-2; no reliable D call. Per the germline V gene, CDR1 is SNHLY and CDR2 is FYNNEI. This CDR3 has 13 residues. V lost 6 bases to trimming and J lost 8 bases, with 13 bases between them. The CDR3 is CASSADIPGELFF. The CDR3 DNA sequence: TGTGCCAGCAGCGCTGACATCCCGGGGGAGCTGTTTTTT.

The rearrangement joins TRBV5-1 to TRBJ2-5, with TRBD2 matching 8 bases. The CDR3 is made up of 15 amino acids. Germline loops: CDR1 SGHRS, CDR2 YFSETQ. V shed 0 bases, J shed 1 base, and the junction held 2 bases outside the gene matches. The CDR3 here is CASSLAGTSQETQYF. In nucleotides, the CDR3 is TGCGCCAGCAGCTTGGCCGGGACTAGCCAAGAGACCCAGTACTTC. The complete variable domain, with remaining parts taken from reference TRBV5-1 and TRBJ2-5, reads KAGVTQTPRYLIKTRGQQVTLSCSPISGHRSVSWYQQTPGQGLQFLFEYFSETQRNKGNFPGRFSGRQFSNSRSEMNVSTLELGDSALYLCASSLAGTSQETQYFGPGTRLLVL.

This rearrangement joins TRBV5-1 to TRBJ2-2, with 9 nucleotides matching TRBD2. Trimming removed 0 bases from V and 4 bases from J; junction bases left unmatched: 4. The CDR3 is made up of 16 amino acids. Germline V gene sequence: CDR1 SGHRS, CDR2 YFSETQ. The DNA of the CDR3 is TGCGCCAGCAGCTTGGGGGCGGGAGGGCCCACCGGGGAGCTGTTTTTT. Protein product: CASSLGAGGPTGELFF.

In the case of this clone: The same CDR3 can be traced to other DNA sequences in this sample. This chain connects TRBV29-1 to TRBJ1-2, with TRBD1 identical over 8 bases. The CDR3 extends over 16 amino acids. CDR1 SQVTM and CDR2 ANQGSEA come from the germline V gene. V trimming: 1 base; J trimming: 8 bases; junction bases outside the gene matches: 15. CDR3 nucleotide sequence: TGCAGCGTTGAAGGATTGGGTACAGGGGGTCAAGGCGGCTACACCTTC. Encoded protein: CSVEGLGTGGQGGYTF.

The V call is TRBV7-2, the J call TRBJ1-6; the D gene is possibly TRBD1 (6 bases). The CDR3 has 15 amino acids. The V gene lost 2 bases and the J gene lost 13 bases, with 18 bases spanning the gap. Germline V gene sequence: CDR1 SGHTA, CDR2 FQGNSA. The CDR3, as DNA: TGTGCCAGCAGCTTATTATGGCAGGGGCTAGGGCCCCTCCACTTT. Translating it yields CASSLLWQGLGPLHF. Full variable domain (outside the CDR3, taken from reference TRBV7-2 and TRBJ1-6): GAGVSQSPSNKVTEKGKDVELRCDPISGHTALYWYRQSLGQGLEFLIYFQGNSAPDKSGLPSDRFSAERTGGSVSTLTIQRTQQEDSAVYLCASSLLWQGLGPLHFGNGTRLTVT.